This T cell receptor beta chain was recorded in a study of blood T cell repertoires in COVID-19. Germline loops: CDR1 MGHRA, CDR2 YSYEKL. V gave up 0 bases and J gave up 4 bases, with 15 bases separating them. The CDR3 loop spans 16 amino acids. Assay: immunoSEQ multiplex PCR; the TCRdb copy retains only in-frame clones and omits some. Of 110,000 to 150,000 clones in the sample, roughly 87% were seen once. This TCR was recovered from a man aged 65 to 79 with acute or convalescent COVID-19. The rearrangement uses TRBV4-1 and TRBJ1-2, with D tentatively TRBD1 (5 bases). The material sequenced was peripheral blood. The CDR3 spells CASSQDLGGAVYGYTF. CDR3 in DNA: TGCGCCAGCAGCCAAGACCTCGGAGGGGCCGTCTATGGCTACACCTTC.